The entry that follows covers one TCR beta chain sequence. Its antigen is not known. The data originate from a study of cytomegalovirus exposure and HLA in healthy donors. About the study: The platform used for the 110 or so validation repertoires matched that of the roughly 700 first-cohort repertoires, a later analysis reported.

Whole-study findings and limits: Cytomegalovirus-associated status was assigned to about 170 TCR beta chains. In vitro confirmation showed three CMV-associated chains to be CMV antigen specific. Rare sequences made up most TCRs, while some public TCRs were found in many donors.

The data were produced by immunoSEQ multiplex PCR, yet TCRdb's version contains in-frame clones alone and is incomplete. This sample has under 200,000 clones, with approximately 87% found just once. V lost 6 bases and J 9 bases, leaving 15 bases between the germline ends. This CDR3 has 12 residues. Germline CDR1 SNHLY, CDR2 FYNNEI. Material: PBMCs. V usage is TRBV2 and J usage is TRBJ2-7; tentatively, D is TRBD1 or TRBD2 (5 bases each). The TCR sequence derives from a woman aged 25 to 45 in good health and CMV-seronegative. The chain's CDR3 is CASRRTGRGQYF. The CDR3 DNA follows: TGTGCCAGCAGGCGCACGGGACGAGGGCAGTACTTC. Supplemented by reference TRBV2 and TRBJ2-7, the full variable domain reads EPEVTQTPSHQVTQMGQEVILRCVPISNHLYFYWYRQILGQKVEFLVSFYNNEISEKSEIFDDQFSVERPDGSNFTLKIRSTKLEDSAMYFCASRRTGRGQYFGPGTRLTVT.